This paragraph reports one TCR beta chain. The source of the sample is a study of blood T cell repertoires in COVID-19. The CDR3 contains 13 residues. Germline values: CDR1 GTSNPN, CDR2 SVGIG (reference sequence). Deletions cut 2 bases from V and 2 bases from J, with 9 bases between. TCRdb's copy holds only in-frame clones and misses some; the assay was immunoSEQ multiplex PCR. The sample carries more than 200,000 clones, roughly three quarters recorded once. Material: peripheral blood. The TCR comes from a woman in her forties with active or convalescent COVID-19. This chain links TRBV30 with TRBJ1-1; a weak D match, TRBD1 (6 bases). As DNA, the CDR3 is TGTGCCTGGAGTTCAGGGGATAACACTGAAGCTTTCTTT. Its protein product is CAWSSGDNTEAFF.